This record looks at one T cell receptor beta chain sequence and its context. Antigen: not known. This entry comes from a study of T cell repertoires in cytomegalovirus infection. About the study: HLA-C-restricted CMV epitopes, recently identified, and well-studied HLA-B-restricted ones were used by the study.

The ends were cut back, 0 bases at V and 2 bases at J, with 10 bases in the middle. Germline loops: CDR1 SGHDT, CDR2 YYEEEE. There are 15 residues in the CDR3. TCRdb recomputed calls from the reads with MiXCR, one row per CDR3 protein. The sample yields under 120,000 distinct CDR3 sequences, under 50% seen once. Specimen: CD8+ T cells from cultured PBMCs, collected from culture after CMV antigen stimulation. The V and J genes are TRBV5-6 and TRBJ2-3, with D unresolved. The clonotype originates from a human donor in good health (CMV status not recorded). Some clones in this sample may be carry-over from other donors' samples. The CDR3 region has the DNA TGTGCCAGCAGCTTGGAGGCCAGATACACAGATACGCAGTATTTT. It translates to CASSLEARYTDTQYF.